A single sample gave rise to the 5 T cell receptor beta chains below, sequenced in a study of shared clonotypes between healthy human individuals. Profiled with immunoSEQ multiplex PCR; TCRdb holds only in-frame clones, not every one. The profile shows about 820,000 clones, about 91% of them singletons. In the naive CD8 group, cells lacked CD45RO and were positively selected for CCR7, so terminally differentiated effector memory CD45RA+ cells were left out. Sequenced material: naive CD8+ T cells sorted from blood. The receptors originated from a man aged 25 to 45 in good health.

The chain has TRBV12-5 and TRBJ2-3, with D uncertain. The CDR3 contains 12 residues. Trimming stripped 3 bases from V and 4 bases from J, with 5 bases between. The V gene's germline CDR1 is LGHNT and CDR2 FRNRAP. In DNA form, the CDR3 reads TGTGCTAGTGGTTTTAATTCAGATACGCAGTATTTT. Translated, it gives CASGFNSDTQYF.

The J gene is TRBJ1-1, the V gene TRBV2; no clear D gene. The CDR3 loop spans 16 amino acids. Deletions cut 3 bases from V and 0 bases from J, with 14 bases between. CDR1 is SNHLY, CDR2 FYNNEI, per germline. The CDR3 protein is CASSDPMSGLNTEAFF. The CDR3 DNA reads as TGTGCCAGCAGTGATCCGATGTCGGGTTTGAACACTGAAGCTTTCTTT.

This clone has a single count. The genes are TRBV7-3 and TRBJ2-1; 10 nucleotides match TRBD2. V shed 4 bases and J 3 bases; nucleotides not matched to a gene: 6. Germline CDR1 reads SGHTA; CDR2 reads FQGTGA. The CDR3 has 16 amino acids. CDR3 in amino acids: CASSSLGLADYNEQFF. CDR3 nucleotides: TGTGCCAGCAGCTCCTTAGGACTAGCGGACTACAATGAGCAGTTCTTC.

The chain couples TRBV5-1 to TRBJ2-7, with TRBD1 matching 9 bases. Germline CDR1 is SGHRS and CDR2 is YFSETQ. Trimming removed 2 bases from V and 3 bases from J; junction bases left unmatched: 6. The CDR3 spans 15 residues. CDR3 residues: CASSLLGTGIYEQYF. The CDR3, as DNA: TGCGCCAGCAGCTTACTTGGGACAGGGATCTACGAGCAGTACTTC. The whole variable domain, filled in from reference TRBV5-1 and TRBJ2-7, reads KAGVTQTPRYLIKTRGQQVTLSCSPISGHRSVSWYQQTPGQGLQFLFEYFSETQRNKGNFPGRFSGRQFSNSRSEMNVSTLELGDSALYLCASSLLGTGIYEQYFGPGTRLTVT.

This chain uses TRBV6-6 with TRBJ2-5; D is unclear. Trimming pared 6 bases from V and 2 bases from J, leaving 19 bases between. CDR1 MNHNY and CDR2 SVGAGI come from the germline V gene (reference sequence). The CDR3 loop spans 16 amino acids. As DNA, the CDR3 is TGTGCCAGCAGAGATTCAACCCGGGCCGGTCAAGAGACCCAGTACTTC. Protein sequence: CASRDSTRAGQETQYF.